This TCR beta chain was found in a study of post-analysis software for immune sequencing data. Findings of the study overall: Five TRBV segments occurring more often in patients than controls included TRBV5-6, TRBV5-1 and TRBV20-1. Normalized Chao1 diversity was significantly reduced in patients versus controls. Strong co-clustering by F measure linked samples that shared a preparation batch.

This clonotype showed up just a few times. The antigen is not known. Trimming shortened V by 0 bases and J by 1 base, and 8 bases separated the two germline ends. This CDR3 has 15 amino acids. The germline gives CDR1 ENHRY, CDR2 SYGVKD. Libraries were made from TCR beta cDNA, and they carried unique molecular identifiers. T cells numbering about 1 to 10 million gave rise to a few hundred thousand cDNA molecules. TCRdb itself ran the PCR reads through MiXCR, one entry per CDR3 protein. The sample lists fewer than 900,000 distinct CDR3 sequences, about half occurring once. This TCR was recovered from a girl between 10 and 17 years old with multiple sclerosis. The sample was blood. The chain is built from TRBV10-3 and TRBJ2-3; D gene uncertain. CDR3 sequence: CAISESEMGTDTQYF. The CDR3 nucleotides are TGTGCCATCAGTGAGTCGGAAATGGGCACAGATACGCAGTATTTT.